The present T cell receptor (beta chain) was sequenced within a study of blood T cell repertoires in COVID-19. Using immunoSEQ multiplex PCR, the repertoire was profiled, and TCRdb retains in-frame clones only, with some absent. The table records tens of thousands of clones, about 92% of them present only once. Germline-derived CDR1 and CDR2 are SGHRS and YFSETQ. This CDR3 spans 13 amino acids. Trimming left V 4 bases short and J 6 bases short, with 13 bases between. This clonotype was sampled from a man aged 65-85 years with active or convalescent COVID-19. This chain connects TRBV5-1 to TRBJ1-1; maybe TRBD1 (5 bases). Sequenced input: peripheral blood. This chain's CDR3 is CASSQRPGAEAFF. In DNA, the CDR3 is TGCGCCAGCAGCCAACGCCCGGGGGCTGAAGCTTTCTTT.